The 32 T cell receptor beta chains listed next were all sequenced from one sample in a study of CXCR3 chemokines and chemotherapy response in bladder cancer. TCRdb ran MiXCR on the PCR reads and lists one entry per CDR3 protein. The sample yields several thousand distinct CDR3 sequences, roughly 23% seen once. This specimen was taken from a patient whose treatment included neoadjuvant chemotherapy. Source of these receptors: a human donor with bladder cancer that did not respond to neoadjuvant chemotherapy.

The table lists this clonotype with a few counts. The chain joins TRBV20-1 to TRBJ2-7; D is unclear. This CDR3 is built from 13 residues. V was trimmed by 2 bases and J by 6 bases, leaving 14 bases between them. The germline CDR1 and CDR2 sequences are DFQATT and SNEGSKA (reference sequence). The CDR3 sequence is CSARRALDGEQYF. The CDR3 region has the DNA TGCAGTGCTAGAAGGGCGTTAGACGGCGAGCAGTACTTC.

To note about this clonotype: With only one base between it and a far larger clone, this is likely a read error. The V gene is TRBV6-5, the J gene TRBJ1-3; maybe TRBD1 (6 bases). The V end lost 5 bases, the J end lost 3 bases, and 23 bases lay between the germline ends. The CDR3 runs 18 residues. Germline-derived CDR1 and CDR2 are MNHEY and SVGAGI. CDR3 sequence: CASSESRGRGNSGNTIYF. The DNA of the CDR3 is TGTGCCAGCAGTGAGTCGCGGGGCAGGGGAAATAGTGGAAACACCATATATTTT.

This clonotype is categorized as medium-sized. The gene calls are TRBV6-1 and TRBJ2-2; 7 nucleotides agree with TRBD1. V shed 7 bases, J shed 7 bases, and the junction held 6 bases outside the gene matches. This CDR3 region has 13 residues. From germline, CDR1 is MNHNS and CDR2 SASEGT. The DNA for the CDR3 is TGTGCCAGCATTAGGGGGCCTGTCGGGGAGCTGTTTTTT. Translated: CASIRGPVGELFF.

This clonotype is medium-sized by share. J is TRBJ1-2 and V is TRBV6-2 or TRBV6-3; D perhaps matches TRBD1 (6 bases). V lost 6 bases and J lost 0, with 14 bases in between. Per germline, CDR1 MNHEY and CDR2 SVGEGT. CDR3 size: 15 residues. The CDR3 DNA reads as TGTGCCAGCAGATCCCTCAGGGGAACTAACTATGGCTACACCTTC. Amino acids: CASRSLRGTNYGYTF.

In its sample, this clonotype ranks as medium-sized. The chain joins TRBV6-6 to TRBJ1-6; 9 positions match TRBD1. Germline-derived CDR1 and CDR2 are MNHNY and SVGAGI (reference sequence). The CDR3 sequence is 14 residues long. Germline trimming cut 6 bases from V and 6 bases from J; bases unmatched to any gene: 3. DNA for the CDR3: TGTGCCAGCAGAGGACAGGGGCTTAATTCACCCCTCCACTTT. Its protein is CASRGQGLNSPLHF.

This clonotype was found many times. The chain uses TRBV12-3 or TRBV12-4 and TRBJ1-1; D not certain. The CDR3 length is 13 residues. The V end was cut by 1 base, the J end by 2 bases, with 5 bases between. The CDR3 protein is CASSLGQNTEAFF. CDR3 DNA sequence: TGTGCCAGCAGTTTAGGACAAAACACTGAAGCTTTCTTT.

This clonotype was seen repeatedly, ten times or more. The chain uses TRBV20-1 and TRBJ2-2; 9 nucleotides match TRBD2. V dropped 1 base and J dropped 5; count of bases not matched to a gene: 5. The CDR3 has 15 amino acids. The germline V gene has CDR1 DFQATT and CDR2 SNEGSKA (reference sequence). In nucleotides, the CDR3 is TGCAGTGCTAGAGTCCCGCTAGCGGGAACCGGGGAGCTGTTTTTT. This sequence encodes CSARVPLAGTGELFF.

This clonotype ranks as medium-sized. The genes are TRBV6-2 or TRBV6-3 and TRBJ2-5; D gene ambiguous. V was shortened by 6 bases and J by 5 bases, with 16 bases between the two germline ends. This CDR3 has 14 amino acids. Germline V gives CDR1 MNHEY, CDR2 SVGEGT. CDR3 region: CASSPRSPGETQYF. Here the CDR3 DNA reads TGTGCCAGCAGCCCCAGGTCACCCGGGGAGACCCAGTACTTC.

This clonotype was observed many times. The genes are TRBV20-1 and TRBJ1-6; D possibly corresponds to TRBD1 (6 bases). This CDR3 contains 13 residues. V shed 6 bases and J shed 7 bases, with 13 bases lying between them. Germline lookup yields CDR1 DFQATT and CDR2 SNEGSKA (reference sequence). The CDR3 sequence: CSAETGRNSPLHF. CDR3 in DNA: TGCAGTGCAGAGACAGGCCGAAATTCACCCCTCCACTTT.

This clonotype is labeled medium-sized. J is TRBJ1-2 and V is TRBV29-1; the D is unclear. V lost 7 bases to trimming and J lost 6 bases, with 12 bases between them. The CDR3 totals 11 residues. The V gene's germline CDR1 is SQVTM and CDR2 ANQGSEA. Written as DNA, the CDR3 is TGCAGCGGGGCATGGGGAGATGGCTACACCTTC. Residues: CSGAWGDGYTF.

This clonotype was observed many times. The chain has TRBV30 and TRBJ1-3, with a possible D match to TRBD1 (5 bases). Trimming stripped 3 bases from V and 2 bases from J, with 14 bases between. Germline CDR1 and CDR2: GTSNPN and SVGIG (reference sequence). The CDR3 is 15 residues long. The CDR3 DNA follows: TGTGCCTGGAGAACCCAGGGAGGGGCTGGAAACACCATATATTTT. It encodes CAWRTQGGAGNTIYF. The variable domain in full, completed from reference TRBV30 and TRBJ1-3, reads SQTIHQWPATLVQPVGSPLSLECTVEGTSNPNLYWYRQAAGRGLQLLFYSVGIGQISSEVPQNLSASRPQDRQFILSSKKLLLSDSGFYLCAWRTQGGAGNTIYFGEGSWLTVV.

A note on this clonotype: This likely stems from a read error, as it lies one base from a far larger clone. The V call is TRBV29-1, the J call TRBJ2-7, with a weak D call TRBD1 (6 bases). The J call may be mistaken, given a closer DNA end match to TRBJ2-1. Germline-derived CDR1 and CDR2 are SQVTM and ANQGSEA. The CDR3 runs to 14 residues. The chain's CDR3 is CSVITGFVYNEQFF. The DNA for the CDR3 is TGCAGCGTCATTACAGGGTTTGTCTACAATGAGCAGTTCTTC.

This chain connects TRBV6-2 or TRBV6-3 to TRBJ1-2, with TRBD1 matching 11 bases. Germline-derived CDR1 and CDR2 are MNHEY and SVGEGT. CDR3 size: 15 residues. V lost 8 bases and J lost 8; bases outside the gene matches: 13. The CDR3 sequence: CASRSGTGGLGGYTF. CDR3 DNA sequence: TGTGCCAGCCGATCCGGGACAGGGGGACTGGGGGGCTACACCTTC.

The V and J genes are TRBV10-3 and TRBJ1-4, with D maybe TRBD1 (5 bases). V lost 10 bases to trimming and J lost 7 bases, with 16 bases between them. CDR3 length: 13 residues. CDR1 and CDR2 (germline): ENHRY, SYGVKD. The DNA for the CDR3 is TGTGCCACCCACTCCAGCGGGGCTGAAAAACTGTTTTTT. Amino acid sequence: CATHSSGAEKLFF.

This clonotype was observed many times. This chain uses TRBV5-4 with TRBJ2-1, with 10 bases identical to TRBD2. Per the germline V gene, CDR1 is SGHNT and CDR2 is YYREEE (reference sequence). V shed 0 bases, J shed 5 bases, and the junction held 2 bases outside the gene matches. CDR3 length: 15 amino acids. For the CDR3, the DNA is TGTGCCAGCAGCTTGGCTAGCGGGGGCAACAATGAGCAGTTCTTC. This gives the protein CASSLASGGNNEQFF. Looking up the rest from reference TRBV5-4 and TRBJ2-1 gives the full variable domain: ETGVTQSPTHLIKTRGQQVTLRCSSQSGHNTVSWYQQALGQGPQFIFQYYREEENGRGNFPPRFSGLQFPNYSSELNVNALELDDSALYLCASSLASGGNNEQFFGPGTRLTVL.

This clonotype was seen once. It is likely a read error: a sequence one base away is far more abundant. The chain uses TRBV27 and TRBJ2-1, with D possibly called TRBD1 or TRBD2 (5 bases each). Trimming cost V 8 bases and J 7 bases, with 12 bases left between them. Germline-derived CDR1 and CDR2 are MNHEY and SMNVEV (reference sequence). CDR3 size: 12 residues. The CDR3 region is CASGWGGNEQFF. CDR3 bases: TGTGCCAGCGGTTGGGGCGGGAATGAGCAGTTCTTC.

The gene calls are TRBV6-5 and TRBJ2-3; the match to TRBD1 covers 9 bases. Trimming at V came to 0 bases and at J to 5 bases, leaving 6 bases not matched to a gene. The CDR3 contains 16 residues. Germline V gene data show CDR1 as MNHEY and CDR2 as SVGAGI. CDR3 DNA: TGTGCCAGCAGTTACTCGGGACAGGGTCAGGAAGATACGCAGTATTTT. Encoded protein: CASSYSGQGQEDTQYF.

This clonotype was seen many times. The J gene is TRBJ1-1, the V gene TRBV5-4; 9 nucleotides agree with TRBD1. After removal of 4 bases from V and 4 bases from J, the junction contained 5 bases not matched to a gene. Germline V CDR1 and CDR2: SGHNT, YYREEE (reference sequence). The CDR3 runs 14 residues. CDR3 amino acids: CASSLDRGATEAFF. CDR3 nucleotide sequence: TGTGCCAGCAGCCTAGACAGGGGGGCCACTGAAGCTTTCTTT.

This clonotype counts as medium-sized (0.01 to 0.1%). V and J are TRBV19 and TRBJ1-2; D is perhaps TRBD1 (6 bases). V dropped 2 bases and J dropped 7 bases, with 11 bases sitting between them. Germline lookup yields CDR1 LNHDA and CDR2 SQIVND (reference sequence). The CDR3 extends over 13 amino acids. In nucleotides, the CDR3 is TGTGCCAGTAGTATACAGGGGAGAAGTGGCTACACCTTC. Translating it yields CASSIQGRSGYTF.

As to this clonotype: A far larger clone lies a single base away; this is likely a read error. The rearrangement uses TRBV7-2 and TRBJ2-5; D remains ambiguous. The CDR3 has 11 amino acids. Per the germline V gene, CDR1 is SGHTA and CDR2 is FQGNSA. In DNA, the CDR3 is TGTGCCAGCAGCCCTCTGAGCGAGCAGCTCTTC. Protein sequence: CASSPLSEQLF.

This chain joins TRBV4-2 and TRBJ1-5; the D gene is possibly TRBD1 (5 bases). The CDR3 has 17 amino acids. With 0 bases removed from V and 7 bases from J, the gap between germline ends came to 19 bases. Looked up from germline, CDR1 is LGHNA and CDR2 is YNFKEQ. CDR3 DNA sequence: TGTGCCAGCAGCCAAGATAGAGTAGCGACAGCGGGACAGCCCCAGCATTTT. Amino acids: CASSQDRVATAGQPQHF.

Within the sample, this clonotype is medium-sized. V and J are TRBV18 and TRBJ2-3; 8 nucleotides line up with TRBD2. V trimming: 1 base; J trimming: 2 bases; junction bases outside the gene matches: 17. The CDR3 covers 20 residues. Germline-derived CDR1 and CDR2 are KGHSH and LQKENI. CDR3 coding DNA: TGTGCCAGCTCACCACGTCCAGCGGGGGCGATCGGGGTTTCCACAGATACGCAGTATTTT. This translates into CASSPRPAGAIGVSTDTQYF.

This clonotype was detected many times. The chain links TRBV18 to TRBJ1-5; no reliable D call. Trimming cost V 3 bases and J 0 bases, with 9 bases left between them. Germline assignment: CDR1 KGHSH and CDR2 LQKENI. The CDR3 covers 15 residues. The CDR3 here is CASSPFGDSNQPQHF. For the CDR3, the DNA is TGTGCCAGCTCACCTTTCGGGGATAGCAATCAGCCCCAGCATTTT. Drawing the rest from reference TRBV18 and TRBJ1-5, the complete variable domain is NAGVMQNPRHLVRRRGQEARLRCSPMKGHSHVYWYRQLPEEGLKFMVYLQKENIIDESGMPKERFSAEFPKEGPSILRIQQVVRGDSAAYFCASSPFGDSNQPQHFGDGTRLSIL.

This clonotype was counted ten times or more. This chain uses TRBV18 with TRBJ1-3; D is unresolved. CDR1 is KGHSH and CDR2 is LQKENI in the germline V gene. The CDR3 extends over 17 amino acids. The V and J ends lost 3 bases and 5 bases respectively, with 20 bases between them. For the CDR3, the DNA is TGTGCCAGCTCACCTAAAGCCGGGTCCACAGCCCGAAACACCATATATTTT. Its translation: CASSPKAGSTARNTIYF. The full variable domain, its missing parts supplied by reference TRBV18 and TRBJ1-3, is NAGVMQNPRHLVRRRGQEARLRCSPMKGHSHVYWYRQLPEEGLKFMVYLQKENIIDESGMPKERFSAEFPKEGPSILRIQQVVRGDSAAYFCASSPKAGSTARNTIYFGEGSWLTVV.

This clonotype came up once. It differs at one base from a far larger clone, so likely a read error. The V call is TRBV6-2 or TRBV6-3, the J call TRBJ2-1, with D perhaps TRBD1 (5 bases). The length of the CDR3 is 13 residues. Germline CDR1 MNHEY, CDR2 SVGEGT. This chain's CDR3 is CASSSNQGHGYIF. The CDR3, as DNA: TGTGCCAGCAGTTCCAATCAGGGTCATGGCTACATCTTC.

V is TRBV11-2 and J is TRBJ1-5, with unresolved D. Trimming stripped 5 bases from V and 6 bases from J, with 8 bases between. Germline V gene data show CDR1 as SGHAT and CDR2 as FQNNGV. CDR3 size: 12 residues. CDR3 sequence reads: CASSHEGQPQHF. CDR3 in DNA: TGTGCCAGCAGCCACGAGGGTCAGCCCCAGCATTTT.

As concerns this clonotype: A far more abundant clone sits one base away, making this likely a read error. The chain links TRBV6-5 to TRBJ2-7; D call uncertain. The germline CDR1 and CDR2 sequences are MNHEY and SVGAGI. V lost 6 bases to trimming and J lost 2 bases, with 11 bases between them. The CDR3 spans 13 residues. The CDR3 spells CASSSGSTYEQYF. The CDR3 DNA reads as TGTGCCAGCAGCTCCGGGTCCACCTACGAGCAGTACTTC.

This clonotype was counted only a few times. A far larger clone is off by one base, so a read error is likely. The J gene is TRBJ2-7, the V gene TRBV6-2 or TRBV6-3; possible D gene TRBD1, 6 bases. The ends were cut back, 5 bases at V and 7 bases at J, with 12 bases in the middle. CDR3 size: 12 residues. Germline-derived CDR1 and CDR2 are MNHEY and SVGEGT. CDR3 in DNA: TGTGCCAGCAGTCACGTAGGGGGTGAGCAGTACTTC. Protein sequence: CASSHVGGEQYF.

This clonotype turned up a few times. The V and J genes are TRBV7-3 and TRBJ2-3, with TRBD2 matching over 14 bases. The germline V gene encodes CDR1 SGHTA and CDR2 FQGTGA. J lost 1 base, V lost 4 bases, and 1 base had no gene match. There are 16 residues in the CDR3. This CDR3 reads CASSSGLAGGTDTQYF. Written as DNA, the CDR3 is TGTGCCAGCAGCTCGGGACTAGCGGGGGGCACAGATACGCAGTATTTT.

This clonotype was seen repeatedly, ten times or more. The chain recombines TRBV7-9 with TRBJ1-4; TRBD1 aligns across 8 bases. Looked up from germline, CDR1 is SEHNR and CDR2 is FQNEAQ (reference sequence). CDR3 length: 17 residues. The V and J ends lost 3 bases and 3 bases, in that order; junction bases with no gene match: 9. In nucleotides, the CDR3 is TGTGCCAGCAGCTTGAAGACAGGGGCGGTACCTAATGAAAAACTGTTTTTT. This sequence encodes CASSLKTGAVPNEKLFF.

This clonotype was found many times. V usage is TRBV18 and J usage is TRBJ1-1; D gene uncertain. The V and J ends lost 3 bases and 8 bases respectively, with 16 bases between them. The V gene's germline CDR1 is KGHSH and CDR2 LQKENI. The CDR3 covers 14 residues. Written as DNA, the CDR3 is TGTGCCAGCTCACCCTCGTATTACAGTACCGAAGCTTTCTTT. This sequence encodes CASSPSYYSTEAFF.

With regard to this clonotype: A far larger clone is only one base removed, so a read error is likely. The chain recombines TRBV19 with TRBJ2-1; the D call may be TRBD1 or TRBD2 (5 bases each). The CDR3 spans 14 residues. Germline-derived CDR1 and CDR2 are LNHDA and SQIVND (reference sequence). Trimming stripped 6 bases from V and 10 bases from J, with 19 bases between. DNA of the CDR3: TGTGCCAGTAGCGCGGACGCCGGTCGGGGCGAGCAGTTCTTC. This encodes CASSADAGRGEQFF.